Presented here are 9 T cell receptor beta chains from one specimen sequenced in a study of blood T cell repertoires in COVID-19. Assay used: immunoSEQ multiplex PCR; TCRdb lists only in-frame clones, some missing. The sample comprises 150,000 or so clones, around 87% of which are singletons, and around 15% rests with the top ten. The sample comprised peripheral blood. The source of these receptors is a man aged 18 to 30 with COVID-19, enrolled during active disease.

This rearrangement joins TRBV9 to TRBJ2-2, with 7 positions matching TRBD2. V was clipped by 4 bases and J by 5 bases; unmatched bases: 14. CDR1 SGDLS and CDR2 YYNGEE come from the germline V gene. The CDR3 is made up of 17 amino acids. The CDR3 DNA sequence: TGTGCCAGCAGCTTACGTGGGGGAGGGCGTCGAACCGGGGAGCTGTTTTTT. Its translation: CASSLRGGGRRTGELFF.

V usage is TRBV6-4 and J usage is TRBJ2-3, with D possibly being TRBD1 (5 bases). CDR1 and CDR2 from the germline V gene are MRHNA and SNTAGT. The V end lost 4 bases, the J end lost 5 bases, and 13 bases lay between the germline ends. The CDR3 covers 14 residues. For the CDR3, the DNA is TGTGCCAGCAGTGCCTGGGGCCAGGGAGATACGCAGTATTTT. This sequence encodes CASSAWGQGDTQYF.

The J gene is TRBJ2-7, the V gene TRBV18; 10 nucleotides line up with TRBD2. The CDR3 runs to 15 residues. Per germline, CDR1 KGHSH and CDR2 LQKENI. V trimming: 4 bases; J trimming: 4 bases; junction bases outside the gene matches: 7. The CDR3 spells CASSLHGTSAYEQYF. DNA of the CDR3: TGTGCCAGCTCACTACATGGGACTAGCGCTTACGAGCAGTACTTC.

Written as DNA, the CDR3 is TGTGCCAGCAGTTTGGCAGGGAGGTCCCCCTCTGCTAGACTGTTTTTT. Translation gives CASSLAGRSPSARLFF. The chain carries TRBV28 and TRBJ1-4, with a possible D match to TRBD1 (5 bases). Per the germline V gene, CDR1 is MDHEN and CDR2 is SYDVKM. V lost 3 bases and J lost 13, with 24 bases in between. The CDR3 covers 16 residues.

This sequence joins TRBV19 and TRBJ2-1; no clear D. The germline gives CDR1 LNHDA, CDR2 SQIVND (reference sequence). V lost 4 bases to trimming and J lost 15 bases, with 16 bases between them. The CDR3 is 12 residues long. DNA of the CDR3: TGTGCCAGTAGTAAAACGAAACTTGAACCGTTCTTC. Translating gives CASSKTKLEPFF.

The J gene is TRBJ2-7, the V gene TRBV27, with 8 positions matching TRBD1. Germline-derived CDR1 and CDR2 are MNHEY and SMNVEV (reference sequence). V shed 0 bases, J shed 5 bases, and the junction held 6 bases outside the gene matches. The length of the CDR3 is 15 residues. CDR3 amino acids: CASSLSPDREHEQYF. In DNA, the CDR3 is TGTGCCAGCAGTTTATCCCCGGACAGGGAACACGAGCAGTACTTC.

The chain combines TRBV27 with TRBJ2-6, with 8 bases matching TRBD1. Germline CDR1 reads MNHEY; CDR2 reads SMNVEV (reference sequence). This CDR3 contains 17 residues. J gave up 4 bases and V 6 bases, and 11 bases lay outside the gene matches. In nucleotides, the CDR3 is TGTGCCAGCAGCCTACAGGGGGTCAGTGGCGGGGCCAACGTCCTGACTTTC. Translating it yields CASSLQGVSGGANVLTF.

V gene TRBV7-8 combines with J gene TRBJ1-5, with 7 nucleotides matching TRBD1. The germline V gene has CDR1 SGHVS and CDR2 FQNEAQ. The CDR3 sequence is 15 residues long. J gave up 6 bases and V 5 bases, and 10 bases lay outside the gene matches. The CDR3 nucleotides are TGTGCCAGCAGCCGATCGACAGGGTTAGGTCAGCCCCAGCATTTT. Translating it yields CASSRSTGLGQPQHF. The complete variable domain, with remaining parts taken from reference TRBV7-8 and TRBJ1-5, reads GAGVSQSPRYKVAKRGQDVALRCDPISGHVSLFWYQQALGQGPEFLTYFQNEAQLDKSGLPSDRFFAERPEGSVSTLKIQRTQQEDSAVYLCASSRSTGLGQPQHFGDGTRLSIL.

The gene calls are TRBV6-2 or TRBV6-3 and TRBJ2-7, with D maybe TRBD1 (5 bases). Germline assignment: CDR1 MNHEY and CDR2 SVGEGT. The CDR3 extends over 12 amino acids. Trimming left V 4 bases short and J 7 bases short, with 11 bases between. This CDR3 reads CASSSRGWEQYF. The CDR3 DNA is TGTGCCAGCAGTTCTAGGGGCTGGGAGCAGTACTTC.